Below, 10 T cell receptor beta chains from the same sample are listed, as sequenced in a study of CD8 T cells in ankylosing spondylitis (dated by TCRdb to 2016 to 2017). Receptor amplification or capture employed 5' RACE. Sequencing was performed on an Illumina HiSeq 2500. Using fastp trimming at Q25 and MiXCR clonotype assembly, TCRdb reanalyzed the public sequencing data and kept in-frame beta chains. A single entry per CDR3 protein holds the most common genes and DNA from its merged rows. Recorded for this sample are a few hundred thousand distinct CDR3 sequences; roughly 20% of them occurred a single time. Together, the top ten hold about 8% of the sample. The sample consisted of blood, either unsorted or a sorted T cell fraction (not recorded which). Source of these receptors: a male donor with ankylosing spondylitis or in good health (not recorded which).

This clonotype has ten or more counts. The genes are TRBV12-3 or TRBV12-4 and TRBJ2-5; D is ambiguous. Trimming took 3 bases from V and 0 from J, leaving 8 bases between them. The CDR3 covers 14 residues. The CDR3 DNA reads TGTGCCAGCAGTTTCAACAGCTACCAAGAGACCCAGTACTTC. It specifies CASSFNSYQETQYF.

This CDR3 reads CSARAGTDQETQYF. The CDR3 nucleotides read TGCAGTGCTAGGGCCGGGACAGACCAAGAGACCCAGTACTTC. The chain recombines TRBV20-1 with TRBJ2-5; 7 bases fit TRBD1. Germline lookup yields CDR1 DFQATT and CDR2 SNEGSKA (reference sequence). After removal of 3 bases from V and 0 bases from J, the junction contained 4 bases not matched to a gene. The CDR3 loop spans 14 amino acids.

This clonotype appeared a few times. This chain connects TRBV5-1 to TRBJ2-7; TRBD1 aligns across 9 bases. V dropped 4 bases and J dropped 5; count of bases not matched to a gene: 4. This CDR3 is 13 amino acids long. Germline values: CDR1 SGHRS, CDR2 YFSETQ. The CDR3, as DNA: TGCGCCAGCAGCATGACAGGGGGGAACGAGCAGTACGTC. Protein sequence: CASSMTGGNEQYV.

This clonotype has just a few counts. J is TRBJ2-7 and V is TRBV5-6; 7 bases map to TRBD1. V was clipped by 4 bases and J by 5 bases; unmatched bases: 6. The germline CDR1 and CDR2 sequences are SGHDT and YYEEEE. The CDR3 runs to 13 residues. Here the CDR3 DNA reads TGTGCCAGCAGCGGGTGGACAGGCCACGAGCAGTACGTC. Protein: CASSGWTGHEQYV.

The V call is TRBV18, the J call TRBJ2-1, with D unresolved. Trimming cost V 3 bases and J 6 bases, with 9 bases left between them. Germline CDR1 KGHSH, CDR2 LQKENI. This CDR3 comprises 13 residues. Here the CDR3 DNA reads TGTGCCAGCTCACCCGCACAGCTCAATGAGCAGTTCTTC. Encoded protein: CASSPAQLNEQFF. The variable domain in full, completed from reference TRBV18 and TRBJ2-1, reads NAGVMQNPRHLVRRRGQEARLRCSPMKGHSHVYWYRQLPEEGLKFMVYLQKENIIDESGMPKERFSAEFPKEGPSILRIQQVVRGDSAAYFCASSPAQLNEQFFGPGTRLTVL.

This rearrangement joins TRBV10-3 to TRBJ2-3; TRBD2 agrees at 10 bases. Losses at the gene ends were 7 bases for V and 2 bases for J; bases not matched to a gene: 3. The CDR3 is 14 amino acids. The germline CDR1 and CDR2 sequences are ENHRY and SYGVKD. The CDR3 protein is CAITSGGSTDTQYF. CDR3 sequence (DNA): TGTGCCATCACTAGCGGGGGTTCCACAGATACGCAGTATTTT.

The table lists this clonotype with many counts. This CDR3 is CASSVGGLEDTQYF. CDR3 sequence (DNA): TGTGCCAGCAGCGTAGGGGGCCTGGAGGATACGCAGTATTTT. The chain links TRBV9 to TRBJ2-3; D is perhaps TRBD1 (5 bases). The CDR3 is 14 amino acids. Germline V gene lookup returns CDR1 SGDLS and CDR2 YYNGEE. The V and J ends lost 0 bases and 6 bases respectively, with 11 bases between them.

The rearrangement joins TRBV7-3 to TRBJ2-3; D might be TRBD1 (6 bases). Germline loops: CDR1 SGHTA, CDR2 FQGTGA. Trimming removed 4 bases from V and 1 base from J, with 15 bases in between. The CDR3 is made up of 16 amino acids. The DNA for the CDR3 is TGTGCCAGCAGCTCGTACAGGGAAAGAGGCACAGATACGCAGTATTTT. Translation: CASSSYRERGTDTQYF.

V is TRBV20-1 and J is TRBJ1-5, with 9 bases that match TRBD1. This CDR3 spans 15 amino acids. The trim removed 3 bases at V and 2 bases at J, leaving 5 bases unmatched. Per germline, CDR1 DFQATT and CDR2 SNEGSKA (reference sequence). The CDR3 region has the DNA TGCAGTGCTAGCTTGGGACAGGGAGGCAATCAGCCCCAGCATTTT. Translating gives CSASLGQGGNQPQHF.

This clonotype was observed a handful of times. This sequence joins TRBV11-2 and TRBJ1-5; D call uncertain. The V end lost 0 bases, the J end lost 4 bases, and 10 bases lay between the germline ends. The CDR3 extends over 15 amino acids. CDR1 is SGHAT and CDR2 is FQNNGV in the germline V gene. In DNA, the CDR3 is TGTGCCAGCAGCTTAGATTATCGGGCGAATCAGCCCCAGCATTTT. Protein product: CASSLDYRANQPQHF. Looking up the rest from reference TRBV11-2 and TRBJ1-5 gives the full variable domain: EAGVAQSPRYKIIEKRQSVAFWCNPISGHATLYWYQQILGQGPKLLIQFQNNGVVDDSQLPKDRFSAERLKGVDSTLKIQPAKLEDSAVYLCASSLDYRANQPQHFGDGTRLSIL.